This T cell receptor (beta chain) was recorded in a study of cytomegalovirus exposure and HLA in healthy donors. On the study more broadly: When roughly 420 donors were genotyped, roughly 82% of them were found to fall in the Caucasian-associated ancestry cluster. Findings of the study overall: Available immune exposure information covered CMV serostatus only.

This clone was detected a few times. No antigen is known for it. It was with 60 Vbeta and 13 Jbeta primers that the PCR ran. The method was immunoSEQ multiplex PCR; TCRdb's version includes in-frame clones alone and lacks a portion of them. The sample holds 150,000 or so clones, less than 85% seen once. The V end was cut by 4 bases, the J end by 6 bases, with 16 bases between. The CDR3 covers 14 residues. CDR1 SGDLS and CDR2 YYNGEE come from the germline V gene. Sequenced sample: PBMCs. The chain employs TRBV9 and TRBJ1-2; D may be TRBD1 (6 bases). This sequence originates from a woman aged 55-70 years in good health and CMV-seropositive. The CDR3 bases are TGTGCCAGCAGCCCCAGACTTTACAGGGATGGCTACACCTTC. Translating it yields CASSPRLYRDGYTF.